The 3 T cell receptor beta chains below come from one sample, sequenced in a study of Ad26.COV2.S vaccination and SARS-CoV-2 variants. Sequencing used immunoSEQ multiplex PCR; TCRdb keeps in-frame clones, though not all of them. The sample yields under 550,000 clones, around 87% seen once. The treatment: some 20 received Ad26.COV2.S at low or high dose, single or two shots; 5 received placebo; per-sample allocation not given. Specimen acquisition occurred on day 63 following the initial vaccine or placebo injection. This sample comprised peripheral blood, obtained in a trial of Ad26.COV2.S vaccine versus placebo. All receptors derive from a person aged 18-65 years who received the Ad26.COV2.S COVID-19 vaccine or a placebo.

The rearrangement joins TRBV23-1 to TRBJ1-2; D call uncertain. TRBV23-1 is treated as an ORF (open reading frame) with a function not yet certain. The CDR3 has 17 amino acids. V lost 3 bases to trimming and J lost 5 bases, with 22 bases between them. CDR3 nucleotide sequence: TGCGCCAGCAGTCACACCCGACGGTCGACCCGCGCGTATGGCTACACCTTC. It specifies CASSHTRRSTRAYGYTF.

The CDR3 nucleotides are TGTGCCAGCAGTCCCGGGACAGGGGCGAGAGGCTACACCTTC. Translated, it gives CASSPGTGARGYTF. The rearrangement joins TRBV7-3 to TRBJ1-2, with 10 bases identical to TRBD1. V trimming: 6 bases; J trimming: 8 bases; junction bases outside the gene matches: 9. CDR1 and CDR2 from the germline V gene are SGHTA and FQGTGA. This CDR3 contains 14 residues.

Only one count was recorded for this clone. The gene calls are TRBV9 and TRBJ2-7; a weak D match, TRBD2 (6 bases). Germline CDR1 and CDR2: SGDLS and YYNGEE. The CDR3 runs to 15 residues. Trimming cost V 0 bases and J 2 bases, with 12 bases left between them. CDR3 coding DNA: TGTGCCAGCAGCGTAGGAGTGCGGGGTCCCTACGAGCAGTACTTC. Translating gives CASSVGVRGPYEQYF.